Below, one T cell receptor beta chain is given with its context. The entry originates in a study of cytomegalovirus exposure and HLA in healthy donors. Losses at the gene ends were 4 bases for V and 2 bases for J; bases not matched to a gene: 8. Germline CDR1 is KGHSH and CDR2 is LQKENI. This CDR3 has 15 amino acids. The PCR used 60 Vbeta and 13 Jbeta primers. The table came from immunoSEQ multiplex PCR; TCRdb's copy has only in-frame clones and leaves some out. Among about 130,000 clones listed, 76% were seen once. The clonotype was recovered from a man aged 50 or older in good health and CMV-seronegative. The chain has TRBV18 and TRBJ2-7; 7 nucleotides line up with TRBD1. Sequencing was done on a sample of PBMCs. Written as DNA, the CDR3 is TGTGCCAGCTCACTGACAGGGCAGGGAACCTACGAGCAGTACTTC. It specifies CASSLTGQGTYEQYF.